Each of the 27 T cell receptor beta chains below was sequenced from the same sample in a study of cytomegalovirus exposure and HLA in healthy donors. Assay: immunoSEQ multiplex PCR; the TCRdb copy retains only in-frame clones and omits some. The sample lists fewer than 130,000 clones, roughly 89% occurring once. The sample was PBMCs. The receptors derive from a woman aged 18-29 years in good health and CMV-seronegative.

V usage is TRBV2 and J usage is TRBJ2-3; D may be TRBD1 (5 bases). CDR3 length equals 17 residues. Between the trimmed V and J ends, which lost 7 bases and 1 base, there was a span of 21 bases. Germline V CDR1 and CDR2: SNHLY, FYNNEI. Here the CDR3 DNA reads TGTGCCAGCAACCATAGGGGATTTCGATCCCGCACAGATACGCAGTATTTT. Its translation: CASNHRGFRSRTDTQYF.

J is TRBJ1-3 and V is TRBV19; the match to TRBD1 covers 8 bases. Germline V lookup: CDR1 LNHDA, CDR2 SQIVND (reference sequence). Unmatched junction bases numbered 13, after V lost 3 bases and J lost 3 bases. The CDR3 is made up of 18 amino acids. The CDR3 reads CASSIRLGQGARGNTIYF. In DNA, the CDR3 is TGTGCCAGTAGTATTCGGTTGGGTCAGGGGGCGCGTGGAAACACCATATATTTT.

Of note for this clone: Other DNA sequences in the same sample also yield this CDR3. The gene calls are TRBV10-1 and TRBJ2-5; TRBD2 aligns across 7 bases. Germline CDR1 WNHNN, CDR2 SYGVQD (reference sequence). This CDR3 comprises 13 residues. The J segment lost 4 bases and the V segment lost 1 base, leaving 0 bases of the junction unmatched. DNA for the CDR3: TGCGCCAGCAGTGAGTGGGGGGGAGAGACCCAGTACTTC. Protein: CASSEWGGETQYF.

This clone was recorded once. The chain has TRBV25-1 and TRBJ2-2; the match to TRBD1 covers 7 bases. CDR3 length equals 15 residues. Germline-derived CDR1 and CDR2 are MGHDK and SYGVNS. Germline trimming cut 8 bases from V and 0 bases from J; bases unmatched to any gene: 6. The CDR3 loop is CASGSTGPNTGELFF. For the CDR3, the DNA is TGTGCCAGCGGATCGACAGGGCCGAACACCGGGGAGCTGTTTTTT.

V usage is TRBV19 and J usage is TRBJ1-6, with 7 bases aligning to TRBD1. The junction had 3 bases not matched to a gene; V was cut back by 5 bases and J by 8 bases. The CDR3 sequence is 13 residues long. The V gene's germline CDR1 is LNHDA and CDR2 SQIVND (reference sequence). The CDR3, as DNA: TGTGCCAGTAGTTCGCAGGGGGATTCACCCCTCCACTTT. This encodes CASSSQGDSPLHF.

The chain combines TRBV28 with TRBJ2-1; 11 bases line up with TRBD2. Germline V gene sequence: CDR1 MDHEN, CDR2 SYDVKM. Trimming took 3 bases from V and 0 from J; bases not matched to a gene: 7. CDR3 length equals 18 residues. The CDR3: CASSFPASGGSSYNEQFF. The CDR3 nucleotides are TGTGCCAGCAGTTTCCCAGCTAGCGGGGGGAGCTCCTACAATGAGCAGTTCTTC.

The chain employs TRBV29-1 and TRBJ1-2; possibly TRBD1 for D (5 bases). V was clipped by 6 bases and J by 4 bases, with 21 bases between them. CDR3 length: 15 residues. From germline, CDR1 is SQVTM and CDR2 ANQGSEA. The CDR3, as DNA: TGCAGCGTCGGCCAGTCGGGGGGGTGGTCCTATGGCTACACCTTC. Protein: CSVGQSGGWSYGYTF.

The rearrangement joins TRBV18 to TRBJ2-3, with 7 bases lining up with TRBD1. J gave up 0 bases and V 3 bases, and 3 bases lay outside the gene matches. CDR1 and CDR2 from the germline V gene are KGHSH and LQKENI. The CDR3 covers 15 residues. The CDR3 bases are TGTGCCAGCTCACCGGACAGGACTAGCACAGATACGCAGTATTTT. Its translation: CASSPDRTSTDTQYF.

The chain joins TRBV7-6 to TRBJ2-5, with D tentatively TRBD1 (5 bases). The V gene's germline CDR1 is SGHVS and CDR2 FNYEAQ. Trimming removed 4 bases from V and 5 bases from J, with 14 bases in between. This CDR3 region has 14 residues. CDR3 sequence: CASSSTAMDETQYF. The CDR3 DNA reads as TGTGCCAGCAGCTCGACAGCTATGGATGAGACCCAGTACTTC. Full variable domain (outside the CDR3, taken from reference TRBV7-6 and TRBJ2-5): GAGVSQSPRYKVTKRGQDVALRCDPISGHVSLYWYRQALGQGPEFLTYFNYEAQQDKSGLPNDRFSAERPEGSISTLTIQRTEQRDSAMYRCASSSTAMDETQYFGPGTRLLVL.

In its sample, this clone was seen a few times. This rearrangement joins TRBV14 to TRBJ2-2; 9 bases fit TRBD1. J lost 4 bases, V lost 4 bases, and 4 bases had no gene match. CDR1 is SGHDN, CDR2 FVKESK, per germline. This CDR3 region has 15 residues. CDR3 sequence reads: CASSLGQGPTGELFF. The CDR3, as DNA: TGTGCCAGCAGCCTGGGACAGGGTCCCACCGGGGAGCTGTTTTTT.

The chain is built from TRBV9 and TRBJ1-6, with TRBD1 identical over 10 bases. The V gene end was trimmed by 0 bases and the J gene end by 14 bases; junction bases not matched to a gene: 8. Per germline, CDR1 SGDLS and CDR2 YYNGEE. The CDR3 is 15 residues long. CDR3 in amino acids: CASSVGGQGMGSLHF. CDR3 DNA sequence: TGTGCCAGCAGCGTAGGGGGACAGGGGATGGGGTCCCTCCACTTT.

This chain connects TRBV27 to TRBJ1-5; D is perhaps TRBD1 (5 bases). The CDR3 totals 16 residues. The V gene's germline CDR1 is MNHEY and CDR2 SMNVEV (reference sequence). V gave up 5 bases and J gave up 2 bases, with 16 bases separating them. CDR3 nucleotides: TGTGCCAGCAGTGATGGGGGGACTGGGGGCAATCAGCCCCAGCATTTT. Residues: CASSDGGTGGNQPQHF.

The V call is TRBV18, the J call TRBJ2-2; unclear D gene. This CDR3 comprises 13 residues. The V gene lost 8 bases and the J gene lost 4 bases, with 11 bases spanning the gap. Per the germline V gene, CDR1 is KGHSH and CDR2 is LQKENI. The CDR3: CASTTTGTGELFF. The CDR3, as DNA: TGTGCCAGCACCACAACGGGCACCGGGGAGCTGTTTTTT.

V gene TRBV7-3 combines with J gene TRBJ2-5, with 8 bases lining up with TRBD1. The CDR3 runs 15 residues. Germline V gene lookup returns CDR1 SGHTA and CDR2 FQGTGA. V lost 2 bases and J lost 1; bases outside the gene matches: 3. The CDR3 DNA is TGTGCCAGCAGCTTACAGGGGGCAGTCCAAGAGACCCAGTACTTC. As protein: CASSLQGAVQETQYF. The whole variable domain, remainder taken from reference TRBV7-3 and TRBJ2-5, is GAGVSQTPSNKVTEKGKYVELRCDPISGHTALYWYRQSLGQGPEFLIYFQGTGAADDSGLPNDRFFAVRPEGSVSTLKIQRTERGDSAVYLCASSLQGAVQETQYFGPGTRLLVL.

This clone has just a few counts. The V call is TRBV7-2, the J call TRBJ2-7; 12 nucleotides agree with TRBD2. The CDR3 covers 13 residues. CDR1 is SGHTA and CDR2 is FQGNSA in the germline V gene. V gave up 1 base and J gave up 8 bases; unmatched junction bases: 0. Here the CDR3 reads CASSLGTSGKQYF. The CDR3 DNA reads as TGTGCCAGCAGCTTAGGGACTAGCGGGAAGCAGTACTTC.

Only one count was recorded for this clone. The rearrangement uses TRBV19 and TRBJ2-1, with 11 bases fitting TRBD2. The CDR3 runs 16 residues. The V segment lost 2 bases and the J segment 7 bases; nucleotides outside the gene matches: 7. Looked up from germline, CDR1 is LNHDA and CDR2 is SQIVND (reference sequence). Here the CDR3 DNA reads TGTGCCAGTAGTATAATGGGGGCTAGCGGGAGGAATGAGCAGTTCTTC. Its protein is CASSIMGASGRNEQFF. Full variable domain (remainder filled in from reference TRBV19 and TRBJ2-1): DGGITQSPKYLFRKEGQNVTLSCEQNLNHDAMYWYRQDPGQGLRLIYYSQIVNDFQKGDIAEGYSVSREKKESFPLTVTSAQKNPTAFYLCASSIMGASGRNEQFFGPGTRLTVL.

The chain has TRBV10-3 and TRBJ1-1; 10 bases agree with TRBD1. The CDR3 spans 14 residues. Germline CDR1 ENHRY, CDR2 SYGVKD. V lost 6 bases, J lost 1 base, and 2 bases stayed unmatched. The CDR3 sequence is CAISRQGANTEAFF. Here the CDR3 DNA reads TGTGCCATCAGCAGACAGGGGGCGAACACTGAAGCTTTCTTT.

The chain combines TRBV6-5 with TRBJ2-1; 11 bases match TRBD2. Per the germline V gene, CDR1 is MNHEY and CDR2 is SVGAGI. The CDR3 runs 15 residues. Trimming at V came to 5 bases and at J to 6 bases, leaving 6 bases not matched to a gene. CDR3 sequence: CASSRSGGAGNEQFF. For the CDR3, the DNA is TGTGCCAGCAGTCGTAGCGGGGGGGCGGGCAATGAGCAGTTCTTC.

The chain recombines TRBV6-5 with TRBJ2-3, with 9 bases aligning to TRBD1. V was pared by 2 bases and J by 0 bases, with 3 bases of the junction left unmatched. The CDR3 length is 16 residues. Germline CDR1 and CDR2: MNHEY and SVGAGI. The CDR3 coding sequence is TGTGCCAGCAGTTACGAAGGGACAGGGAGCACAGATACGCAGTATTTT. It translates to CASSYEGTGSTDTQYF.

This chain links TRBV2 with TRBJ2-7, with D possibly being TRBD1 (6 bases). The V gene lost 6 bases and the J gene lost 3 bases, with 15 bases spanning the gap. The germline V gene encodes CDR1 SNHLY and CDR2 FYNNEI. There are 14 residues in the CDR3. CDR3 sequence: CASRPGVLDYEQYF. The CDR3 DNA sequence: TGTGCCAGCAGGCCAGGGGTTCTGGACTACGAGCAGTACTTC. The full variable domain, rest sourced from reference TRBV2 and TRBJ2-7, is EPEVTQTPSHQVTQMGQEVILRCVPISNHLYFYWYRQILGQKVEFLVSFYNNEISEKSEIFDDQFSVERPDGSNFTLKIRSTKLEDSAMYFCASRPGVLDYEQYFGPGTRLTVT.

The chain carries TRBV6-5 and TRBJ1-2; unclear D gene. V lost 9 bases to trimming and J lost 2 bases, with 13 bases between them. Looked up from germline, CDR1 is MNHEY and CDR2 is SVGAGI. The CDR3 consists of 13 residues. This CDR3 is CASHDQKNYGYTF. CDR3 bases: TGTGCCAGTCACGATCAGAAGAACTATGGCTACACCTTC.

J is TRBJ1-2 and V is TRBV7-2; D is ambiguous. Trimming took off 1 base at V and 4 bases at J, with 10 bases between the two ends. The CDR3 runs 14 residues. The germline CDR1 and CDR2 sequences are SGHTA and FQGNSA. This CDR3 is CASSLGVGVYGYTF. The CDR3 DNA sequence: TGTGCCAGCAGCTTAGGTGTCGGGGTCTATGGCTACACCTTC.

The DNA for the CDR3 is TGTGCCATTACTAGCGGGAGTAAAACCGGGGAGCTGTTTTTT. Translation: CAITSGSKTGELFF. This chain uses TRBV2 with TRBJ2-2; 11 bases line up with TRBD2. Germline-derived CDR1 and CDR2 are SNHLY and FYNNEI. CDR3 length: 14 amino acids. V lost 10 bases to trimming and J lost 5 bases; unmatched junction nucleotides: 6.

The chain has TRBV6-5 and TRBJ1-4, with 9 bases fitting TRBD1. The J segment lost 5 bases and the V segment lost 7 bases, leaving 8 bases of the junction unmatched. The CDR3 sequence is 15 residues long. Germline V CDR1 and CDR2: MNHEY, SVGAGI. Here the CDR3 DNA reads TGTGCCAGCACTCGGTTCGGACAGGGGAATGAAAAACTGTTTTTT. Protein sequence: CASTRFGQGNEKLFF.

The V and J genes are TRBV2 and TRBJ2-1; D possibly corresponds to TRBD1 (6 bases). The CDR3 loop spans 14 amino acids. Germline V lookup: CDR1 SNHLY, CDR2 FYNNEI. For the CDR3, the DNA is TGTGGCGAGCGGAATCAGGGGTCCTACAATGAGCAGTTCTTC. Encoded protein: CGERNQGSYNEQFF.

This chain uses TRBV6-5 with TRBJ2-1, with 7 bases identical to TRBD1. The V and J ends lost 4 bases and 8 bases, in that order; junction bases with no gene match: 2. Per the germline V gene, CDR1 is MNHEY and CDR2 is SVGAGI. The CDR3 loop spans 12 amino acids. CDR3 in amino acids: CASSSDRDEQFF. The CDR3 region has the DNA TGTGCCAGCAGTTCTGACAGGGATGAGCAGTTCTTC.

CDR3 region: CSGSQSVGGETQYF. CDR3 coding DNA: TGCAGCGGTAGCCAGAGTGTCGGGGGGGAGACCCAGTACTTC. The chain recombines TRBV29-1 with TRBJ2-5; 7 bases are shared with TRBD2. V lost 7 bases to trimming and J lost 5 bases; unmatched junction nucleotides: 13. This CDR3 is 14 amino acids long. In germline, CDR1 is SQVTM, CDR2 ANQGSEA.